Presented here are 23 T cell receptor beta chains from one specimen sequenced in a study of OX40 agonist ivuxolimab in advanced cancers. This table comes from immunoSEQ multiplex PCR, and its TCRdb copy is limited to in-frame clones, with some not included. The sample records 57,000 or so clones, around 86% being singletons. Sequenced material: CD4+ or CD8+ T cells sorted from blood, taken in a trial of the OX40 agonist ivuxolimab. All receptors derive from an adult with an advanced solid tumor such as melanoma, head and neck, liver or kidney cancer.

Here the CDR3 DNA reads TGTGCCAGCAGTTACTCGATTCGGGGATTATCGTATGGCTACACCTTC. The encoded protein is CASSYSIRGLSYGYTF. This chain uses TRBV6-5 with TRBJ1-2; D unresolved. The CDR3 has 16 amino acids. The V end was cut by 0 bases, the J end by 5 bases, with 16 bases between. Germline values: CDR1 MNHEY, CDR2 SVGAGI.

The CDR3 region is CASSDRAANQPQHF. The CDR3 nucleotides are TGTGCCAGTAGTGACAGGGCCGCCAATCAGCCCCAGCATTTT. J is TRBJ1-5 and V is TRBV19; TRBD1 matches 7 bases. The germline V gene has CDR1 LNHDA and CDR2 SQIVND (reference sequence). This CDR3 is built from 14 residues. The V and J ends lost 5 bases and 3 bases, in that order; junction bases with no gene match: 4. The full variable domain, its missing parts supplied by reference TRBV19 and TRBJ1-5, is DGGITQSPKYLFRKEGQNVTLSCEQNLNHDAMYWYRQDPGQGLRLIYYSQIVNDFQKGDIAEGYSVSREKKESFPLTVTSAQKNPTAFYLCASSDRAANQPQHFGDGTRLSIL.

This CDR3 reads CASSQAGQGDGYTF. The CDR3 DNA reads TGTGCCAGCAGCCAGGCGGGCCAGGGAGATGGCTACACCTTC. The chain joins TRBV4-2 to TRBJ1-2; a weak D match, TRBD1 (5 bases). The V gene lost 3 bases and the J gene lost 6 bases, with 14 bases spanning the gap. Germline V lookup: CDR1 LGHNA, CDR2 YNFKEQ. The CDR3 covers 14 residues.

The gene calls are TRBV29-1 and TRBJ2-1, with a tentative D call TRBD1 (6 bases). V shed 1 base and J shed 6 bases, with 13 bases lying between them. This CDR3 is 14 amino acids long. Per germline, CDR1 SQVTM and CDR2 ANQGSEA. CDR3 sequence (DNA): TGCAGCGTTGAAGTCACAGGGTCGGGCAATGAGCAGTTCTTC. Amino acid sequence: CSVEVTGSGNEQFF.

J is TRBJ2-5 and V is TRBV7-3, with D possibly TRBD2 on 6 matching bases. With 2 bases removed from V and 5 bases from J, the gap between germline ends came to 9 bases. Germline V CDR1 and CDR2: SGHTA, FQGTGA. This CDR3 has 13 residues. The CDR3 region is CASSLSRGETQYF. The DNA for the CDR3 is TGTGCCAGCAGCTTATCTCGGGGGGAGACCCAGTACTTC.

This sequence joins TRBV19 and TRBJ2-7, with TRBD2 as a possible D gene (5 bases). This CDR3 contains 15 residues. The germline CDR1 and CDR2 sequences are LNHDA and SQIVND (reference sequence). With 5 bases removed from V and 3 bases from J, the gap between germline ends came to 17 bases. CDR3 in amino acids: CASSPPDSLNYEQYF. CDR3 in DNA: TGTGCCAGTAGTCCCCCGGACTCCTTGAACTACGAGCAGTACTTC.

The J gene is TRBJ1-4, the V gene TRBV19; D remains unclear. From germline, CDR1 is LNHDA and CDR2 SQIVND (reference sequence). Trimming pared 7 bases from V and 0 bases from J, leaving 12 bases between. The CDR3 loop spans 15 amino acids. The CDR3 is CASTSYSATNEKLFF. CDR3 nucleotide sequence: TGTGCCAGTACCTCTTACAGCGCAACTAATGAAAAACTGTTTTTT. The full variable domain, completed using reference TRBV19 and TRBJ1-4, is DGGITQSPKYLFRKEGQNVTLSCEQNLNHDAMYWYRQDPGQGLRLIYYSQIVNDFQKGDIAEGYSVSREKKESFPLTVTSAQKNPTAFYLCASTSYSATNEKLFFGSGTQLSVL.

The J gene is TRBJ1-1, the V gene TRBV10-3, with a possible D match to TRBD1 (6 bases). The CDR3 is 13 residues long. Germline loops: CDR1 ENHRY, CDR2 SYGVKD. V was trimmed by 4 bases and J by 0 bases, leaving 6 bases between them. CDR3 residues: CAISAGVNTEAFF. The CDR3 nucleotides are TGTGCCATCAGTGCAGGGGTGAACACTGAAGCTTTCTTT.

V gene TRBV7-2 combines with J gene TRBJ2-7; D may match TRBD1 or TRBD2 (5 bases each). Germline CDR1 reads SGHTA; CDR2 reads FQGNSA. V was shortened by 4 bases and J by 0 bases, with 13 bases between the two germline ends. The CDR3 is made up of 15 amino acids. The CDR3 protein is CASSSTGTASYEQYF. Written as DNA, the CDR3 is TGTGCCAGCAGCTCAACCGGGACGGCCTCCTACGAGCAGTACTTC.

This chain connects TRBV6-5 to TRBJ2-4; D possibly corresponds to TRBD2 (7 bases). In germline, CDR1 is MNHEY, CDR2 SVGAGI. The ends were cut back, 9 bases at V and 4 bases at J, with 13 bases in the middle. This CDR3 is built from 13 residues. This CDR3 reads CASSAGAKNIQYF. The DNA for the CDR3 is TGTGCCAGTAGCGCGGGGGCAAAAAACATTCAGTACTTC.

The rearrangement joins TRBV19 to TRBJ1-4; 10 nucleotides match TRBD1. This CDR3 has 15 residues. The germline CDR1 and CDR2 sequences are LNHDA and SQIVND (reference sequence). The V segment lost 5 bases and the J segment 8 bases; nucleotides outside the gene matches: 8. The CDR3 DNA reads as TGTGCCAGTAGTCTCACCGGGACAGGGGTGGAAAAACTGTTTTTT. It encodes CASSLTGTGVEKLFF.

This clone was seen just once. The J gene is TRBJ2-2, the V gene TRBV7-8, with D perhaps assigned TRBD1 or TRBD2 (5 bases each). Germline V gene sequence: CDR1 SGHVS, CDR2 FQNEAQ. CDR3 length: 18 residues. V gave up 3 bases and J gave up 4 bases, with 21 bases separating them. The CDR3 bases are TGTGCCAGCAGCTTTCCCGGGACCCTGGGGCGTCGCACCGGGGAGCTGTTTTTT. It codes for CASSFPGTLGRRTGELFF.

V gene TRBV5-5 combines with J gene TRBJ1-5; TRBD1 is a possible D gene (6 bases). Trimming took off 6 bases at V and 1 base at J, with 14 bases between the two ends. CDR3 length equals 15 residues. The germline gives CDR1 SGHKS, CDR2 YYEKEE (reference sequence). The CDR3 reads CASTLGRGSNQPQHF. The DNA for the CDR3 is TGTGCCAGCACCCTGGGCAGGGGCAGCAATCAGCCCCAGCATTTT.

The gene calls are TRBV5-8 and TRBJ2-3; the D is unclear. The germline V gene has CDR1 SGHTS and CDR2 YDEGEE. V dropped 1 base and J dropped 0 bases, with 12 bases sitting between them. There are 16 residues in the CDR3. The CDR3 sequence is CASSLLTGLSTDTQYF. DNA for the CDR3: TGTGCCAGCAGCTTGTTAACCGGCCTTAGCACAGATACGCAGTATTTT.

This CDR3 reads CASSLGQGNQPQHF. Written as DNA, the CDR3 is TGTGCCAGCAGTTTAGGGCAGGGTAATCAGCCCCAGCATTTT. The genes are TRBV28 and TRBJ1-5, with D possibly TRBD1 on 5 matching bases. CDR3 length equals 14 residues. V lost 2 bases and J 4 bases, leaving 9 bases between the germline ends. In germline, CDR1 is MDHEN, CDR2 SYDVKM.

The chain carries TRBV6-1 and TRBJ1-1; D is ambiguous. Per the germline V gene, CDR1 is MNHNS and CDR2 is SASEGT. The CDR3 is 11 residues long. The ends were cut back, 5 bases at V and 7 bases at J, with 8 bases in the middle. This CDR3 reads CASSSGVEAFF. The CDR3 DNA reads as TGTGCCAGCAGTTCCGGAGTTGAAGCTTTCTTT.

This clone was seen only once. The chain has TRBV11-2 and TRBJ2-1, with 8 nucleotides matching TRBD2. This CDR3 has 15 residues. The V segment lost 4 bases and the J segment 3 bases; nucleotides outside the gene matches: 5. The V gene's germline CDR1 is SGHAT and CDR2 FQNNGV. The CDR3 is CASSSGGAHYNEQFF. DNA of the CDR3: TGTGCCAGCAGCTCCGGGGGGGCCCACTACAATGAGCAGTTCTTC.

The gene calls are TRBV10-3 and TRBJ1-4, with 9 bases identical to TRBD1. Trimming took 6 bases from V and 6 from J; bases not matched to a gene: 8. Germline values: CDR1 ENHRY, CDR2 SYGVKD. The CDR3 loop spans 15 amino acids. The CDR3 DNA reads TGTGCCATCAGCCGGGGGACAGGGAGTGATGAAAAACTGTTTTTT. It yields the protein CAISRGTGSDEKLFF.

This chain connects TRBV7-6 to TRBJ2-5; D perhaps matches TRBD2 (5 bases). CDR3 length: 14 residues. CDR1 and CDR2 (germline): SGHVS, FNYEAQ. V was shortened by 3 bases and J by 10 bases, with 18 bases between the two germline ends. The CDR3 DNA sequence: TGTGCCAGCAGCTTCGGCGGGCGGGTAGAGGGCCAGTACTTC. Its translation is CASSFGGRVEGQYF.

This chain joins TRBV11-2 and TRBJ2-7; TRBD2 agrees at 10 bases. After removal of 4 bases from V and 7 bases from J, the junction contained 7 bases not matched to a gene. Per germline, CDR1 SGHAT and CDR2 FQNNGV. The CDR3 extends over 14 amino acids. CDR3 sequence reads: CASSSTSGPSEQYF. CDR3 coding DNA: TGTGCCAGCAGCTCGACTAGCGGGCCCAGTGAGCAGTACTTC.

CDR3 coding DNA: TGTGCCAGCAGCTCGACCCCAACGGGACAGGCCCCAGATACGCAGTATTTT. Its protein product is CASSSTPTGQAPDTQYF. The chain couples TRBV7-3 to TRBJ2-3, with 8 bases identical to TRBD1. The J segment lost 4 bases and the V segment lost 4 bases, leaving 13 bases of the junction unmatched. Germline V lookup: CDR1 SGHTA, CDR2 FQGTGA. The length of the CDR3 is 17 residues.

This chain links TRBV30 with TRBJ2-6, with a weak D call TRBD2 (5 bases). The CDR3 length is 15 residues. V lost 1 base and J 0 bases, leaving 7 bases between the germline ends. CDR1 GTSNPN and CDR2 SVGIG come from the germline V gene (reference sequence). The CDR3 DNA reads TGTGCCTGGAGTGCGGGGTCCTCTGGGGCCAACGTCCTGACTTTC. Translated, it gives CAWSAGSSGANVLTF.

The chain combines TRBV18 with TRBJ2-5; D is possibly TRBD2 (5 bases). The V gene lost 2 bases and the J gene lost 7 bases, with 11 bases spanning the gap. This CDR3 has 13 residues. Per the germline V gene, CDR1 is KGHSH and CDR2 is LQKENI. The CDR3 DNA reads TGTGCCAGCTCACCAGACCCCCGGGGGACCCAGTACTTC. Translated, it gives CASSPDPRGTQYF.